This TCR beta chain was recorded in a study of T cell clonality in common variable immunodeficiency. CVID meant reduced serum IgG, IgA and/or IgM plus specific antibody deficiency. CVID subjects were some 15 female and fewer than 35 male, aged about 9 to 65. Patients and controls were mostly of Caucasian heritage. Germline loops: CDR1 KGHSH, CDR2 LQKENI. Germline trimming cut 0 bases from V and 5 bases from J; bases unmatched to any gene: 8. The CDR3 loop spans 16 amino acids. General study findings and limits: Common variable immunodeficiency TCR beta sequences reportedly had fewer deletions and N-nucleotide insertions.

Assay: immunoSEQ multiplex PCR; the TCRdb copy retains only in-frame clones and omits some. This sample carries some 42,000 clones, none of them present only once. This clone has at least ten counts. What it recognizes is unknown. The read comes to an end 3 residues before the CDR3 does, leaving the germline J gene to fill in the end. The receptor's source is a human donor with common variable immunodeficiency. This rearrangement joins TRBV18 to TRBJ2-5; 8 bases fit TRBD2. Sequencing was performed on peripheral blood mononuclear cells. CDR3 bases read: TGTGCCAGCTCACCACCGGGACTAGTAGTTTGTGAGACC. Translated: CASSPPGLVVCET. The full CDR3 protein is CASSPPGLVVCETQYF.